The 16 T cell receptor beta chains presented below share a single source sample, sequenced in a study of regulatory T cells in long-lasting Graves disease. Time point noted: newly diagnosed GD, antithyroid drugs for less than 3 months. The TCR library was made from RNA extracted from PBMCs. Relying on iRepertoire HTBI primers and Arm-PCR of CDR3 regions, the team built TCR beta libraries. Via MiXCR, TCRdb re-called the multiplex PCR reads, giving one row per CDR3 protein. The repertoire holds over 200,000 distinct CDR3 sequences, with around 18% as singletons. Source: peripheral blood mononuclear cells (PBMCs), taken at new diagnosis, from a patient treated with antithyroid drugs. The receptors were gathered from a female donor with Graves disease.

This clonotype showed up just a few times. CDR3 sequence: CSASRRNYQETQYF. The CDR3 bases are TGCAGTGCTAGTCGCCGGAATTACCAAGAGACCCAGTACTTC. This rearrangement joins TRBV20-1 to TRBJ2-5; D ambiguous. Deletions cut 3 bases from V and 0 bases from J, with 11 bases between. The CDR3 totals 14 residues. The germline gives CDR1 DFQATT, CDR2 SNEGSKA (reference sequence).

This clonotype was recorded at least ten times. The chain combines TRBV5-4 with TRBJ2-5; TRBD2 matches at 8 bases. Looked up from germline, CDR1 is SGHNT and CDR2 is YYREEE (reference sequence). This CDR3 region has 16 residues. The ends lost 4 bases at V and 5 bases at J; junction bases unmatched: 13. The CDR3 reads CASSTQLAEGDETQYF. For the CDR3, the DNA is TGTGCCAGCAGCACACAACTAGCGGAAGGGGATGAGACCCAGTACTTC.

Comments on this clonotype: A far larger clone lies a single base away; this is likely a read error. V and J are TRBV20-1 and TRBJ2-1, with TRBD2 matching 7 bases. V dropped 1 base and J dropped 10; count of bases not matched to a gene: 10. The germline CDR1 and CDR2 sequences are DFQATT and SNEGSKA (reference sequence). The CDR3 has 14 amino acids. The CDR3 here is CSARVGGSFYEQFF. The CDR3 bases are TGCAGTGCTAGAGTCGGCGGGAGCTTTTACGAGCAGTTCTTC.

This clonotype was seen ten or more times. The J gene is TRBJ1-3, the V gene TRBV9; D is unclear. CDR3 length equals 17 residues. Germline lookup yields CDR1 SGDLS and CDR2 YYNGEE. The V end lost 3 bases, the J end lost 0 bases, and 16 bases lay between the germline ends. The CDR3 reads CASSESGGPVSGNTIYF. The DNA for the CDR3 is TGTGCCAGCAGCGAGAGTGGAGGGCCGGTCTCTGGAAACACCATATATTTT.

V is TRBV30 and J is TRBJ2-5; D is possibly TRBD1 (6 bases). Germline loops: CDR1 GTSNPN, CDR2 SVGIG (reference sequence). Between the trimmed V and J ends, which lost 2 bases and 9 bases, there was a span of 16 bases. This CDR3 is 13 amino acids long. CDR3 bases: TGTGCCTGGAGTCTAGGACAGTGGGAGTCCCAGTACTTC. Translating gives CAWSLGQWESQYF.

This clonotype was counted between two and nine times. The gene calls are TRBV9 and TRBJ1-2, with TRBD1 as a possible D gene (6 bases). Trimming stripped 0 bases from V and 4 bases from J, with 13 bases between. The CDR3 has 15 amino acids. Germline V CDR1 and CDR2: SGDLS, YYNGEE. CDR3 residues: CASSVDGGQSYGYTF. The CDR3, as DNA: TGTGCCAGCAGCGTAGACGGAGGACAGAGCTATGGCTACACCTTC.

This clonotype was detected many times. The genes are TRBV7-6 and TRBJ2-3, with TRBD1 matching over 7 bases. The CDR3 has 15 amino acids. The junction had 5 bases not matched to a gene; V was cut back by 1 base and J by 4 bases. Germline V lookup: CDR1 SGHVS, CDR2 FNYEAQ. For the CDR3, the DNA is TGTGCCAGCAGCTTAGTGGCAGGGGGATCAGATACGCAGTATTTT. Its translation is CASSLVAGGSDTQYF.

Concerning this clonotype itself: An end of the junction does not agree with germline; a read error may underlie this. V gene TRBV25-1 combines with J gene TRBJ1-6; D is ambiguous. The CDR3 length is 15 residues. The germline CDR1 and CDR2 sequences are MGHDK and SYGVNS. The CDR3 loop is CASSAETVYNSPLNF. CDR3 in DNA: TGTGCCAGCAGTGCCGAGACGGTATATAATTCACCCCTCAACTTT. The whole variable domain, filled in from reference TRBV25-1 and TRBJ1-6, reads EADIYQTPRYLVIGTGKKITLECSQTMGHDKMYWYQQDPGMELHLIHYSYGVNSTEKGDLSSESTVSRIRTEHFPLTLESARPSHTSQYLCASSAETVYNSPLNFGNGTRLTVT.

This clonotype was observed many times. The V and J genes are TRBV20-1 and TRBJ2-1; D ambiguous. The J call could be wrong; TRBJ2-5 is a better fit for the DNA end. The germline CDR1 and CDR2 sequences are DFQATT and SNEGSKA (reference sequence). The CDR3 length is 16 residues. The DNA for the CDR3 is TGCAGTGCTAGAGATCCGAGGTTATGGCAGGCAGAGACCCAGTACTTC. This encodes CSARDPRLWQAETQYF.

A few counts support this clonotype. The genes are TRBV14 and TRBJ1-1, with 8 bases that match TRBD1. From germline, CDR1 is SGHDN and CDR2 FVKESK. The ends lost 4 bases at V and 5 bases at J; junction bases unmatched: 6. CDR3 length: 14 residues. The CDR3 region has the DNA TGTGCCAGCAGCCGACAGGGGTGGAGGACTGAAGCTTTCTTT. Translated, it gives CASSRQGWRTEAFF.

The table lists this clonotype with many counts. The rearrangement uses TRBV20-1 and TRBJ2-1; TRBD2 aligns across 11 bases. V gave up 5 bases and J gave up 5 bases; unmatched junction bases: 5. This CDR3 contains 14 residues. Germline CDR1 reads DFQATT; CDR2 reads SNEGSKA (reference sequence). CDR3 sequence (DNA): TGCAGTGCTCTCGGGACTAGCGGAAACAATGAGCAGTTCTTC. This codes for CSALGTSGNNEQFF.

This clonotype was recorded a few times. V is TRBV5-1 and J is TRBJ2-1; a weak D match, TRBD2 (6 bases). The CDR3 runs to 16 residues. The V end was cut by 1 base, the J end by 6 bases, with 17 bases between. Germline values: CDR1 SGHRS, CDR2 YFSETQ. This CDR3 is CASSLTSLGGLNEQFF. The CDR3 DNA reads TGCGCCAGCAGCTTGACGTCTCTGGGAGGCCTCAATGAGCAGTTCTTC.

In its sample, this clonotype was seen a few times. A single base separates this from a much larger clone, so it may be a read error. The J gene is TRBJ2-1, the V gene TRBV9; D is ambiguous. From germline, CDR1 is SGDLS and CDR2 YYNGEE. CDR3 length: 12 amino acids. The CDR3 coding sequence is TGTGCCAGCAGCGTAGGGGCCAATGAGCAGCTCTTC. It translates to CASSVGANEQLF.

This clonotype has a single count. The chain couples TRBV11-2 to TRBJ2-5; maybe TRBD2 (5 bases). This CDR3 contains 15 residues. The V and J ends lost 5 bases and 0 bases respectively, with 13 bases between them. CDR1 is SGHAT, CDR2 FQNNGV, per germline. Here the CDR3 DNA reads TGTGCCAGCAGCCCCCAGAGCGGAGACCAAGAGACCCAGTACTTC. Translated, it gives CASSPQSGDQETQYF.

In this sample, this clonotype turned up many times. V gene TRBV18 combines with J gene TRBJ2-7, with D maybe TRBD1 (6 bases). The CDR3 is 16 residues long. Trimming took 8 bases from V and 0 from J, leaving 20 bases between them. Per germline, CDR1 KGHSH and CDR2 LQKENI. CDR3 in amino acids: CASPDPKRGFSYEQYF. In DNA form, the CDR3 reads TGTGCCAGCCCTGACCCCAAGAGGGGGTTCTCCTACGAGCAGTACTTC.

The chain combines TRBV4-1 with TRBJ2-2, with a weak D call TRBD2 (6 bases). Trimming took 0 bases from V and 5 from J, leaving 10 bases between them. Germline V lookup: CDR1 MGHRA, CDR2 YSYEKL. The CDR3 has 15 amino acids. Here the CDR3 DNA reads TGCGCCAGCAGCCAAGAGTGGGCGGGGACCGGGGAGCTGTTTTTT. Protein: CASSQEWAGTGELFF.